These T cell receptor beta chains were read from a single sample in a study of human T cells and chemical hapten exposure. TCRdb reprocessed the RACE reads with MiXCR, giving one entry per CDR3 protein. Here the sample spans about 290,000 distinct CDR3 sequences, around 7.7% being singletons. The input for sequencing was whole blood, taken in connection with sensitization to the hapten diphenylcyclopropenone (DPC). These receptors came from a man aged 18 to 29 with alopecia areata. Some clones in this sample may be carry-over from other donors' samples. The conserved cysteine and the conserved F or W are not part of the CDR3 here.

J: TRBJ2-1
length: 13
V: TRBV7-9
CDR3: ASRTNKQAYNEQF

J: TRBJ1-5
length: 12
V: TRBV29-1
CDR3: SVAWGTSNQPQH

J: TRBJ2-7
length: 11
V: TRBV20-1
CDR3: SARYPSTYEQY

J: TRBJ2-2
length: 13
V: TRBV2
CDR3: ASRRGHPNTGELF

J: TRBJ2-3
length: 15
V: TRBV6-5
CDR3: ASSSRGGGELTDTQY

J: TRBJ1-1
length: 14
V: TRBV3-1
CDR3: ASSQRGVLRGAEAF

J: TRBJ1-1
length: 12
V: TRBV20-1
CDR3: SANGLRGRTEAF

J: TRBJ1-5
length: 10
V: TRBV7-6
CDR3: ASSTGDQPQH

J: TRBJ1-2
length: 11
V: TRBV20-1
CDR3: SASRQGFYGYT

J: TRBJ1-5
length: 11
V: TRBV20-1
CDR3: SARDYRHQPQH

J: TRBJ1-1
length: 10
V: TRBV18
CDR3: ASSPVDVEAF

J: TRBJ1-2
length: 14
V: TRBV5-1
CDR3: ASSLYPDPTGKGYT

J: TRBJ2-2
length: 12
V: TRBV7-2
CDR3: ASSLRRNTGELF

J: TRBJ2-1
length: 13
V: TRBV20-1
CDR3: SVERPGTGGGEQF

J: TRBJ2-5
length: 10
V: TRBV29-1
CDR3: SVVAVGETQY

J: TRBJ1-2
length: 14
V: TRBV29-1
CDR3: SVSENRDREDYGYT

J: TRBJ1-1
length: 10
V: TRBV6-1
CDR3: ASTFQWTEAF

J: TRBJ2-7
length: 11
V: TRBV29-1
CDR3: SVGGQPSYEQY

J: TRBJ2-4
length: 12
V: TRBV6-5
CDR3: ASSSGGSENIQY

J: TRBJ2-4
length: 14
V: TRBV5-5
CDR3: ASRPGTGSLKNIQY

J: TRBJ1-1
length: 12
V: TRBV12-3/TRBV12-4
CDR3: ASSTGGEDTEAF

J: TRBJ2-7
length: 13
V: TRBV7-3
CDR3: ASSFSGGSSYEQY

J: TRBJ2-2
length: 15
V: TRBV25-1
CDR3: ASSEFFNRGYTGELF

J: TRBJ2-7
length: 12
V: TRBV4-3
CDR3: ASSPRTASYEQY

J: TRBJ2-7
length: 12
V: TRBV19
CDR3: ASTSAVGAYEQY

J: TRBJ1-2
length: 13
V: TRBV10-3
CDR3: AISEYQGSGYGYT

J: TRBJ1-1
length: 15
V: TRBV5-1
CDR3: ASSLAADRGRRSEAF

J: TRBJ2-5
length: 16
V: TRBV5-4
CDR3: ASSGTLAGAPYQETQY

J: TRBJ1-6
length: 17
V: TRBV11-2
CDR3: ASSSPGTGFSRYNSPLH

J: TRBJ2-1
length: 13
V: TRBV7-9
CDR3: ASSFSRLAGGREF

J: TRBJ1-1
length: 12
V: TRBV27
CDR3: ASSSQALNTEAF

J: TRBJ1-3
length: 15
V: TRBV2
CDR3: ASSEVSEGASGNTIY

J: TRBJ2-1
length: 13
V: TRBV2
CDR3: ASRRAGGGYNEQF

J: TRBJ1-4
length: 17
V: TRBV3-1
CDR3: ASSQEVLQGPGLTEKLF

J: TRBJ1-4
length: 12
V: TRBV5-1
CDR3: AGRVEGIDEKLF

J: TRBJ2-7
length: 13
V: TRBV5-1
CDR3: ASSLGLAASYEQY

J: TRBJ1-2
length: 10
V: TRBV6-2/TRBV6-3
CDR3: ASSNGQGGYT

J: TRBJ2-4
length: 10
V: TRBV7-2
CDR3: VSSLRTDDQY